These 6 T cell receptor beta chains were all obtained from the same sample, sequenced in a study of cytomegalovirus exposure and HLA in healthy donors. This PCR relied on a set of 60 Vbeta primers and 13 Jbeta primers. Repertoires were generated with immunoSEQ multiplex PCR, while TCRdb's copy carries only in-frame clones and drops some. This sample has more than 150,000 clones; about 90% occur once, and the top ten carry about 0.23%. The sample was PBMCs. These receptors were obtained from a girl under three years old in good health and CMV-seronegative.

This clone was seen a single time. The J gene is TRBJ1-6, the V gene TRBV5-1, with D possibly being TRBD1 (6 bases). V was cut by 4 bases and J by 7 bases, with 12 bases left in between. CDR1 is SGHRS and CDR2 is YFSETQ in the germline V gene. The CDR3 consists of 14 residues. The CDR3 DNA reads TGCGCCAGCAGCGCAGGGGACCGGAATTCACCCCTCCACTTT. Amino acid sequence: CASSAGDRNSPLHF. Together with reference TRBV5-1 and TRBJ1-6, the CDR3 gives the full variable domain: KAGVTQTPRYLIKTRGQQVTLSCSPISGHRSVSWYQQTPGQGLQFLFEYFSETQRNKGNFPGRFSGRQFSNSRSEMNVSTLELGDSALYLCASSAGDRNSPLHFGNGTRLTVT.

This clone has only one observation. Other DNA sequences from this sample encode an identical CDR3 as well. This chain uses TRBV5-1 with TRBJ2-7; D gene uncertain. Germline CDR1 is SGHRS and CDR2 is YFSETQ. The CDR3 loop spans 13 amino acids. With 1 base removed from V and 0 bases from J, the gap between germline ends came to 5 bases. CDR3 coding DNA: TGCGCCAGCAGCTTGTACAGCTCCTACGAGCAGTACTTC. Translation gives CASSLYSSYEQYF.

The gene calls are TRBV4-1 and TRBJ1-5; no clear D gene. V dropped 3 bases and J dropped 4 bases, with 4 bases sitting between them. CDR1 is MGHRA, CDR2 YSYEKL, per germline. CDR3 length: 12 amino acids. The CDR3 here is CASSQENQPQHF. In DNA form, the CDR3 reads TGCGCCAGCAGCCAGGAGAATCAGCCCCAGCATTTT.

The genes are TRBV5-1 and TRBJ2-7; no reliable D call. Trimming pared 3 bases from V and 5 bases from J, leaving 12 bases between. This CDR3 is 13 amino acids long. Germline values: CDR1 SGHRS, CDR2 YFSETQ. The CDR3 sequence is CASSYRPPHEQYF. CDR3 DNA: TGCGCCAGCAGCTACAGACCTCCCCACGAGCAGTACTTC.

The chain uses TRBV27 and TRBJ1-5, with TRBD1 matching 12 bases. V was pared by 2 bases and J by 1 base, with 3 bases of the junction left unmatched. Germline V gene data show CDR1 as MNHEY and CDR2 as SMNVEV (reference sequence). This CDR3 comprises 17 residues. The chain's CDR3 is CASSLGTGGSSNQPQHF. The CDR3, as DNA: TGTGCCAGCAGTTTAGGGACAGGGGGCTCGAGCAATCAGCCCCAGCATTTT.

The gene calls are TRBV2 and TRBJ2-1; no clear D. CDR3 length: 15 residues. From germline, CDR1 is SNHLY and CDR2 FYNNEI. Trimming pared 3 bases from V and 4 bases from J, leaving 13 bases between. The CDR3 sequence is CASSEVYVTYNEQFF. The CDR3, as DNA: TGTGCCAGCAGTGAGGTGTATGTGACATACAATGAGCAGTTCTTC.